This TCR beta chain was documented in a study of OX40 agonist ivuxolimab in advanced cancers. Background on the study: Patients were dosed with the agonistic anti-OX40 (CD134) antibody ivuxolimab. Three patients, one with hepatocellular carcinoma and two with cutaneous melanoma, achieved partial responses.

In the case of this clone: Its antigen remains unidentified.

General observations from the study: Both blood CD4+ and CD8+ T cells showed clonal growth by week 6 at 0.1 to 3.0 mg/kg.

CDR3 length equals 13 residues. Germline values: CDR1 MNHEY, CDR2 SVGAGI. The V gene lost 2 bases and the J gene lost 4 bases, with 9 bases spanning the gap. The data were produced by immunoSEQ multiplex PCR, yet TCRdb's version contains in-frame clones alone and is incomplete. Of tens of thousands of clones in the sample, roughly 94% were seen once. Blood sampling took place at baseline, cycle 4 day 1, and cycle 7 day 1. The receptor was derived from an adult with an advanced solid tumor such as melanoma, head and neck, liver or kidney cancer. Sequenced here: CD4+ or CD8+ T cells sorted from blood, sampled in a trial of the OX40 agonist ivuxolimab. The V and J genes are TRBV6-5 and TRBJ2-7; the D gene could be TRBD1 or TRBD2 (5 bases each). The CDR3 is CASSYGTTYEQYF. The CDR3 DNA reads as TGTGCCAGCAGTTACGGGACGACTTACGAGCAGTACTTC.